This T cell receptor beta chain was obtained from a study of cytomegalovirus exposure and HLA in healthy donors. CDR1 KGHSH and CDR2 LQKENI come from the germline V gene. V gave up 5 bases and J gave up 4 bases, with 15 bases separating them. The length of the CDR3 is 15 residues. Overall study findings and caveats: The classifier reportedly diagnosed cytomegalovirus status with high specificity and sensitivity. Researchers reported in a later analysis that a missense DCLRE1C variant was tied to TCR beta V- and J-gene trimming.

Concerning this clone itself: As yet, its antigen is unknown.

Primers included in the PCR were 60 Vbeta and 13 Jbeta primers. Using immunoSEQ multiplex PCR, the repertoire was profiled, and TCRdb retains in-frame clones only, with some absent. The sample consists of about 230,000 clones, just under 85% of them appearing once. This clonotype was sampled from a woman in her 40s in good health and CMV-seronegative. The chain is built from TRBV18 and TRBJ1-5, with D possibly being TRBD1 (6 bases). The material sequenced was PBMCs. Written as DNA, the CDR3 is TGTGCCAGCTCATTAAACAGGGTACCAAATCAGCCCCAGCATTTT. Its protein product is CASSLNRVPNQPQHF.